One T cell receptor beta chain is described in this entry. The antigen remains unidentified. This record comes from a study of shared clonotypes between healthy human individuals. Notes on the study in general: Clonotypes that were shared across a handful of donors made up around 5.5% of naive CD4 clonotypes. All-four-donor shared clonotypes had higher generation probabilities than non-shared clonotypes did.

CDR3 length equals 16 residues. V lost 4 bases and J lost 2; bases outside the gene matches: 6. Germline V gene data show CDR1 as SGHNT and CDR2 as YYREEE (reference sequence). The table came from immunoSEQ multiplex PCR; TCRdb's copy has only in-frame clones and leaves some out. The sample includes 110,000 or so clones, approximately 70% of them seen just once. The V call is TRBV5-4, the J call TRBJ2-1, with 10 bases matching TRBD1. The TCR was taken from a woman aged 30 to 39 in good health. Sequencing was carried out using memory CD8+ T cells sorted from blood. This sample's subset: CD45RO+ cells pooled with CCR7-negative TemRA cells. The CDR3 is CASSARDRGPYNEQFF. The DNA of the CDR3 is TGTGCCAGCAGCGCCCGGGACAGGGGCCCCTACAATGAGCAGTTCTTC.